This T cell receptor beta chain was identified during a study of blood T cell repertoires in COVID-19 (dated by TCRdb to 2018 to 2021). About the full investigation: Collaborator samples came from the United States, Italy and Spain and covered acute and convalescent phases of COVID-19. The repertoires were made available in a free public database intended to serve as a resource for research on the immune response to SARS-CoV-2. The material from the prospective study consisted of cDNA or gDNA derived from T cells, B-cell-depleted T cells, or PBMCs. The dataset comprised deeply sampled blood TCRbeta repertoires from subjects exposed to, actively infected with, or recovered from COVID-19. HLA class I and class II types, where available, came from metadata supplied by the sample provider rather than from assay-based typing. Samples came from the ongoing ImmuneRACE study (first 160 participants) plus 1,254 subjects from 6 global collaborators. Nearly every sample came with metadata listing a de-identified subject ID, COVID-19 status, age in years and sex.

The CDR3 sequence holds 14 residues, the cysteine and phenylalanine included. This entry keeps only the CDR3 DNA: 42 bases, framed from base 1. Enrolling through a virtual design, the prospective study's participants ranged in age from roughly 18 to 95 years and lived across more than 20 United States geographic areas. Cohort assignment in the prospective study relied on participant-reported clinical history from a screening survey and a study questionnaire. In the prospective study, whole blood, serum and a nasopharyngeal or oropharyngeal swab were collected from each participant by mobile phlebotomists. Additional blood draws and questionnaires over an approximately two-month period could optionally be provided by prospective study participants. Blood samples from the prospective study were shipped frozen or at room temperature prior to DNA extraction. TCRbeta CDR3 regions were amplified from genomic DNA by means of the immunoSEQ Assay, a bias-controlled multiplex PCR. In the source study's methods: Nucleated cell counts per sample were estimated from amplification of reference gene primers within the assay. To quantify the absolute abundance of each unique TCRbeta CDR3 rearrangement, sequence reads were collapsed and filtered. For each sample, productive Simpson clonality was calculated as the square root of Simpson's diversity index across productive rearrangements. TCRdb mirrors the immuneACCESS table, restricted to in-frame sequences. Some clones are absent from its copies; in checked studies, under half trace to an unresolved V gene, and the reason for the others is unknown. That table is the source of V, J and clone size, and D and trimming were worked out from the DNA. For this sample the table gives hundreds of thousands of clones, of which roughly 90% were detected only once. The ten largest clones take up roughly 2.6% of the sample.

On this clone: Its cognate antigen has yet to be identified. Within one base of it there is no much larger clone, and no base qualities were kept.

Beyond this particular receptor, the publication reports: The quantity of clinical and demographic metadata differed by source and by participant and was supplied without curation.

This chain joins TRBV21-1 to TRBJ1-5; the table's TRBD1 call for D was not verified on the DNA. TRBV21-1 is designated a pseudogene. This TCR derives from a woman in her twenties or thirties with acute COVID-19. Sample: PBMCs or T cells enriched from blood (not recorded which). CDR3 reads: CASSRDRGNQPQHF. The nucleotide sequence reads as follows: TGTGCCAGCAGCCGGGACAGGGGCAATCAGCCCCAGCATTTT.